This paragraph covers one TCR beta chain sequence. Its antigen is as yet unknown. Before sequencing, viral peptide pools were used by the ViraFEST assay to expand antigen-specific CD4+ T cells. Cells that had been cultured for 9 to 10 days were the source of isolated CD4+ T cells. Vaccinees lacked prior SARS-CoV-2 infection and tested negative for nucleocapsid antibodies. Germline V lookup: CDR1 LGHDT, CDR2 YNNKEL (reference sequence). J lost 7 bases, V lost 3 bases, and 11 bases had no gene match. CDR3 length: 15 amino acids. The source of the sample is a study of vaccination effects on CD4 cells after COVID-19. Study results and caveats: Clonal contraction was marked in infection- and vaccine-induced clones late after vaccination.

TCRdb's copy holds only in-frame clones and misses some; the assay was immunoSEQ multiplex PCR. The repertoire has 35,000 to 50,000 clones, roughly two thirds of them found once; the top ten carry about 26%. This receptor was obtained from a human donor who received a COVID-19 vaccine. This sequence joins TRBV3-1 (or the pseudogene TRBV3-2) and TRBJ1-2; 7 nucleotides match TRBD1. This material consisted of CD4+ T cells from PBMCs cultured with HCoV-OC43 spike peptides, taken before COVID-19 vaccination. Subset in this sample: HCoV-OC43 spike overlapping peptide pool stimulation. The CDR3 region has the DNA TGTGCCAGCAGCCAGTTCACAGGGGATAATGGTGGCTACACCTTC. As protein: CASSQFTGDNGGYTF.